This is a list of T cell receptor beta chains from one sample in a study of T cells in Graves' hyperthyroidism and ophthalmopathy. TCRdb fed the multiplex PCR reads into MiXCR, producing one record per CDR3 protein. The sample holds roughly 650,000 distinct CDR3 sequences, about a sixth seen once. Sample: blood. All receptors derive from a woman between 40 and 55 years old with Graves' ophthalmopathy. CDR3s leave out the opening cysteine and the closing phenylalanine or tryptophan.

ASRLAGFSGANVLT	TRBV28
ASHEGLAGGREEQF	TRBV5-1
ASKTDSYSNQPQH	TRBV19
ASSRGQGGTEAF	TRBV3-1
ASSEIRGGETQY	TRBV2
ASSLSVSQPQH	TRBV28
ASSQDWNRGHTDTQY	TRBV3-1
ASSGTSGNHGELF	TRBV3-1
ASSLGGIADTQY	TRBV5-1
ASSLNEWEQF	TRBV11-2